The present TCR beta chain was sequenced within a study of blood T cells in healthy people across ages. Study conclusions and caveats: In the absence of known donor CMV status, changes in expanded clonotypes were possibly confounded.

CDR1 and CDR2 (germline): SEHNR, FQNEAQ (reference sequence). The ends were cut back, 10 bases at V and 2 bases at J, with 11 bases in the middle. This CDR3 has 12 amino acids. This clonotype came up many times. Its cognate antigen is unknown. A second PCR of about 7 to 12 cycles used a sample-barcoded 5' primer and a J-beta primer mix. Each CDR3 protein is one row after TCRdb ran MiXCR on the 5' RACE reads. The table has 1.6 million or so distinct CDR3 sequences, approximately 32% seen once. The TCR was taken from a young woman in good health. Sequenced material: blood. The rearrangement uses TRBV7-9 and TRBJ2-5; tentative D call: TRBD1 (6 bases). CDR3 in DNA: TGTGCCACGAGGACAGAACAAGAGACCCAGTACTTC. It yields the protein CATRTEQETQYF.